One T cell receptor (beta chain) is described in this entry. The sample comes from a study of shared clonotypes between healthy human individuals. CDR1 and CDR2 (germline): SQVTM, ANQGSEA. Between the trimmed V and J ends, which lost 6 bases and 6 bases, there was a span of 13 bases. The CDR3 has 12 residues. Measured with immunoSEQ multiplex PCR; TCRdb has only the in-frame clones, and not every one. The sample shows a few million clones, more than 80% of them seen only once. This rearrangement joins TRBV29-1 to TRBJ2-3, with a possible D match to TRBD1 (6 bases). The specimen sequenced was naive CD4+ T cells sorted from blood. Subset given: CD45RA+ positively selected. The receptor comes from a man younger than 35 in good health. CDR3 bases: TGCAGCGTCGTTACAGGGTCGGATACGCAGTATTTT. Its translation: CSVVTGSDTQYF.